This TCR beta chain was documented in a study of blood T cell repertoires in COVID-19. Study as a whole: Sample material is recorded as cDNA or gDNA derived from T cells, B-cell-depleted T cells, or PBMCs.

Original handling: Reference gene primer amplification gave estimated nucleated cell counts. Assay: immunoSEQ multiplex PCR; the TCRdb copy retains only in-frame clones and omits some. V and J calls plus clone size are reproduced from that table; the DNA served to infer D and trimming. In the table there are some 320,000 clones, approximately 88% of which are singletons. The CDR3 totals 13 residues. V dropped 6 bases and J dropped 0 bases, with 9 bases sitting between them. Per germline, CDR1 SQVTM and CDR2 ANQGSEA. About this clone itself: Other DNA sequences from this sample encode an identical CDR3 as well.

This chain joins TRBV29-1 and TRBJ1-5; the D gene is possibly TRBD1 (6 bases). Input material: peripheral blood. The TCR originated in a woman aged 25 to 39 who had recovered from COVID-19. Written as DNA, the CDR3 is TGCAGCGTCGCCAGGGGTAGCAATCAGCCCCAGCATTTT. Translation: CSVARGSNQPQHF.